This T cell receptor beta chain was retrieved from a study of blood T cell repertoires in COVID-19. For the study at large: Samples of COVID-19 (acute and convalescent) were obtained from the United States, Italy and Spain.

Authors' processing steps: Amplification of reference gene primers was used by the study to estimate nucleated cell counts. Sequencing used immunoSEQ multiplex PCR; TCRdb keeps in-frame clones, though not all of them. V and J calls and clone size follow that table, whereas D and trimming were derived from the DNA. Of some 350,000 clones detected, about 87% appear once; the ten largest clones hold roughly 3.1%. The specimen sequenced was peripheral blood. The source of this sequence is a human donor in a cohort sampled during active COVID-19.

For the CDR3, the DNA is TGTGCCGAAGACAGGGGGGGCAGACAGCCCCAGCATTTT. Its protein is CAEDRGGRQPQHF. The V gene is TRBV21-1, the J gene TRBJ1-5; the table assigns TRBD1, which was not confirmed against the DNA. TRBV21-1 is a recognized pseudogene. The CDR3 spans 13 residues.